Shown below are 11 T cell receptor beta chains from a single sample sequenced in a study of cytomegalovirus exposure and HLA in healthy donors. PCR used 60 Vbeta primers and 13 Jbeta primers. The protocol was immunoSEQ multiplex PCR, while the TCRdb copy is restricted to in-frame clones and leaves out a portion. The data show 110,000 to 150,000 clones, with approximately 63% seen just once and roughly 2% held by the top ten. The sample taken for sequencing was PBMCs. These receptor sequences come from a woman aged 55-69 years in good health and CMV-seropositive.

The chain couples TRBV6-1 to TRBJ2-7; D is perhaps TRBD2 (5 bases). CDR1 and CDR2 from the germline V gene are MNHNS and SASEGT. V shed 2 bases and J shed 3 bases, with 11 bases lying between them. CDR3 size: 14 residues. CDR3 in DNA: TGTGCCAGCAGTGAAACGGGCGGAGGCTACGAGCAGTACTTC. This gives the protein CASSETGGGYEQYF.

The chain joins TRBV19 to TRBJ1-1; D remains ambiguous. V shed 0 bases and J shed 3 bases, with 5 bases lying between them. There are 13 residues in the CDR3. CDR1 LNHDA and CDR2 SQIVND come from the germline V gene (reference sequence). CDR3 in DNA: TGTGCCAGTAGTATAGAACGGGACACTGAAGCTTTCTTT. As protein: CASSIERDTEAFF.

At least ten counts were recorded for this clone. V is TRBV5-1 and J is TRBJ1-5, with a possible D match to TRBD1 (5 bases). CDR1 and CDR2 from the germline V gene are SGHRS and YFSETQ. CDR3 length equals 15 residues. Trimming pared 0 bases from V and 5 bases from J, leaving 12 bases between. The CDR3 loop reads CASSLEGAAYQPQHF. CDR3 sequence (DNA): TGCGCCAGCAGCTTGGAAGGGGCCGCCTATCAGCCCCAGCATTTT. The variable domain in full, with the rest retrieved from reference TRBV5-1 and TRBJ1-5, is KAGVTQTPRYLIKTRGQQVTLSCSPISGHRSVSWYQQTPGQGLQFLFEYFSETQRNKGNFPGRFSGRQFSNSRSEMNVSTLELGDSALYLCASSLEGAAYQPQHFGDGTRLSIL.

This clone was detected only a few times. V is TRBV28 and J is TRBJ2-1; perhaps TRBD1 as D (5 bases). Trimming pared 7 bases from V and 7 bases from J, leaving 11 bases between. In germline, CDR1 is MDHEN, CDR2 SYDVKM. This CDR3 is built from 12 residues. CDR3: CASIGDRNEQFF. The CDR3 nucleotides read TGTGCCAGCATAGGGGATAGAAATGAGCAGTTCTTC.

The chain is built from TRBV10-3 and TRBJ2-7, with 8 bases aligning to TRBD2. Germline-derived CDR1 and CDR2 are ENHRY and SYGVKD. The CDR3 is 12 residues long. V gave up 9 bases and J gave up 3 bases; unmatched junction bases: 4. CDR3 nucleotide sequence: TGTGCCATTTCCGGGACTAGCTACGAGCAGTACTTC. Amino acid sequence: CAISGTSYEQYF.

V usage is TRBV30 and J usage is TRBJ1-4; 8 nucleotides line up with TRBD1. CDR1 GTSNPN and CDR2 SVGIG come from the germline V gene (reference sequence). The ends lost 5 bases at V and 6 bases at J; junction bases unmatched: 5. This CDR3 contains 13 residues. CDR3 in DNA: TGTGCCTGGTCTACAGGGGGTGATGAAAAACTGTTTTTT. It codes for CAWSTGGDEKLFF.

This chain joins TRBV2 and TRBJ2-2, with D unclear. The V and J ends lost 6 bases and 0 bases respectively, with 11 bases between them. The CDR3 covers 15 residues. The germline V gene has CDR1 SNHLY and CDR2 FYNNEI. Here the CDR3 reads CASRDDLTNTGELFF. The CDR3 DNA follows: TGTGCCAGCAGGGATGACTTAACGAACACCGGGGAGCTGTTTTTT. Supplemented by reference TRBV2 and TRBJ2-2, the full variable domain reads EPEVTQTPSHQVTQMGQEVILRCVPISNHLYFYWYRQILGQKVEFLVSFYNNEISEKSEIFDDQFSVERPDGSNFTLKIRSTKLEDSAMYFCASRDDLTNTGELFFGEGSRLTVL.

The rearrangement uses TRBV28 and TRBJ1-1; D not certain. V lost 6 bases, J lost 4 bases, and 9 bases lay in between. The length of the CDR3 is 12 residues. Germline V gives CDR1 MDHEN, CDR2 SYDVKM. The CDR3 coding sequence is TGTGCCAGCAGCGCTAGACCCACTGAAGCTTTCTTT. Its protein product is CASSARPTEAFF.

This clone was observed a single time. This chain joins TRBV19 and TRBJ1-1; no reliable D call. CDR3 size: 13 residues. Per germline, CDR1 LNHDA and CDR2 SQIVND (reference sequence). Trimming shortened V by 4 bases and J by 5 bases, and 11 bases separated the two germline ends. The chain's CDR3 is CASSTQEGTEAFF. The DNA for the CDR3 is TGTGCCAGTAGTACTCAAGAGGGAACTGAAGCTTTCTTT.

J is TRBJ2-7 and V is TRBV6-6; 10 positions match TRBD1. The germline CDR1 and CDR2 sequences are MNHNY and SVGAGI (reference sequence). The CDR3 runs 13 residues. The V segment lost 2 bases and the J segment 6 bases; nucleotides outside the gene matches: 1. CDR3: CASSYGTGVEQYF. In DNA, the CDR3 is TGTGCCAGCAGTTACGGGACAGGGGTCGAGCAGTACTTC.

This clone has a handful of counts. The chain carries TRBV27 and TRBJ1-2, with D possibly being TRBD1 (6 bases). Germline CDR1 and CDR2: MNHEY and SMNVEV (reference sequence). There are 15 residues in the CDR3. V was trimmed by 9 bases and J by 8 bases, leaving 25 bases between them. CDR3 loop: CASSIAPDRSLGYTF. CDR3 sequence (DNA): TGTGCCAGTTCAATCGCCCCGGACAGATCACTAGGCTACACCTTC.